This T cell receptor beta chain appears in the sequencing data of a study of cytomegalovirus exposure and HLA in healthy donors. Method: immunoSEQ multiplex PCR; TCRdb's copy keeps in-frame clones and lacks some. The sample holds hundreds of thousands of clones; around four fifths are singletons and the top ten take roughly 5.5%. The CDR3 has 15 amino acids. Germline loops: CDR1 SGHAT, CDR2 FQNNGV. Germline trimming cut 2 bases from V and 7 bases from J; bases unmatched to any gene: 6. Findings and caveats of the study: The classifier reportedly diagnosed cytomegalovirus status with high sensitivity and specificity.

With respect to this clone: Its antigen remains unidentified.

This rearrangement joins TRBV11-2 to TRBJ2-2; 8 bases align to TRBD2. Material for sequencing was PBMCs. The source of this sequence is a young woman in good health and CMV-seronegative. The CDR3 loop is CASSLTAGGHGELFF. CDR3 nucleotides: TGTGCCAGCAGCTTAACGGCGGGAGGTCACGGGGAGCTGTTTTTT.